The source of this T cell receptor (beta chain) is a study of read filtering for tumor transcriptome and immune sequencing (dated by TCRdb to 2020 to 2021). In terms of the full investigation: The cohort consisted of roughly 18 male and over eleven female patients, with a mean age of 65.9 years and an age range of about 47 to 90. By revised international staging, eight or nine patients were R-ISS I, 15 to 20 were R-ISS II and roughly 7 were R-ISS III. Whole-transcriptome libraries were prepared with the TruSeq RNA Access Library Prep Kit after DNase treatment. Per sample, about 3.5 to 11 million TCR-region mapped reads were obtained with IR-seq, compared with only about 80 to 1,400 with RNA-seq. Using the same bone marrow samples, the study compared TCR repertoires obtained by targeted immune repertoire sequencing with those obtained by bulk whole-transcriptome sequencing. One main goal was a read-filtering strategy for immune repertoire data, in particular deciding whether clonotypes backed by only one read should be removed. Study-level results and caveats: Single-read clonotypes made up around 85% of clonotypes but only approximately 4% of total reads in IR-seq, compared with approximately 70% of clonotypes and around 45% of reads in RNA-seq. The sorted CD138-negative fraction was not purified T cells but a mixed bone marrow immune population. Compared with RNA-seq, IR-seq captured clonotypes at much greater depth and more reliably, and a smaller IR-seq throughput was enough to identify most of the shared clonotypes. When single-read clonotypes were removed, the proportions of shared clonotypes in IR-seq and RNA-seq correlated more strongly.

The CDR3 runs 16 amino acids, cysteine and phenylalanine included. Here the CDR3 DNA is all that survives: 48 bases in frame from base 1. At the junction V is shortened by 4 bases and J by 5 bases; bases outside the gene matches: 13. The germline V gene encodes CDR1 MNHEY and CDR2 SVGEGT. This clonotype was found many times. The specificity of this receptor is unknown. Per-base quality was not reported, and no clone a single base away is much larger than it. Each patient had bone marrow sampled at the time of active disease. Isolation of bone marrow mononuclear cells was performed by Ficoll-Hypaque density gradient centrifugation. Myeloma plasma cells were removed and CD138-negative cells were collected by negative selection after labeling with CD138 magnetic microbeads on a MACS separator. Purity of the isolated cells was checked by flow cytometry on an Attune NxT using CD138 antibodies. TRIzol reagent was used to extract total RNA, which was then quantified with a NanoDrop spectrophotometer. For each patient, paired RNA-seq and IR-seq were run on the CD138-negative bone marrow sample from that patient.

TCR libraries were constructed from approximately 360 ng RNA using the Immunoverse kit, and molecular barcoded adaptors covering alpha/delta and beta/gamma chains were employed. The same RNA used for transcriptome sequencing was used for TCR library preparation. Sequencing of the TCR libraries was done on an Illumina HiSeq 4000 with 2 x 150 cycles. The authors' analysis ran thus. TCR reads were aligned to human V, D, J and C references and assembled into CDR3 clonotypes with MiXCR, including quality filtering and error correction. Clonotype counts and gene usage diversity were analyzed with the tcR package in R. Raw mapping reads were checked after the RNA-seq reads had been mapped by STAR aligner version 2.5.3a onto the human GRCh37 genome. To test how sequencing depth affected the clonotypes detected, IR-seq fastq files were randomly downsampled with Seqtk 1.3. TCRdb reworked the public reads: Q25 trimming with fastp, MiXCR clone assembly, productive beta chains retained. For every CDR3 protein sequence, its rows merge into one entry that carries the most common genes and DNA. TCRdb, rather than the study authors, made the V and J calls. This sample is represented by some 22,000 distinct CDR3 sequences; roughly 13% of them were singletons. The ten top clones hold around 62% of the sample.

Recombination connected TRBV6-2 or TRBV6-3 to TRBJ2-7; 8 of the junction bases match TRBD2. This sequence was found in a donor aged 40 or older with multiple myeloma. The specimen was a population of CD138-negative cells sorted from bone marrow. The cell subset or site label, as the study defines it: bone marrow mononuclear cells depleted of CD138+ plasma/myeloma cells by negative magnetic selection. The DNA sequence reads TGTGCCAGCAGTTCCTTTTTTAGCGGGGTCCGGCACGAGCAGTACTTC. Translated, it gives CASSSFFSGVRHEQYF.